This TCR beta chain was captured in a study of Ad26.COV2.S vaccination and SARS-CoV-2 variants. Clones were read by immunoSEQ multiplex PCR, and TCRdb kept only the in-frame ones, dropping some. In the table there are 300,000 to 400,000 clones, about nine tenths of which are singletons. The V gene's germline CDR1 is SGHRS and CDR2 YFSETQ. This CDR3 is 15 amino acids long. V was cut by 9 bases and J by 4 bases, with 20 bases left in between. This sample's treatment: roughly 19 received Ad26.COV2.S at low or high dose, single or two shots; 5 received placebo; per-sample allocation not given. Collection of the samples took place on day 63 after the first injection of vaccine or placebo.

The TCR sequence derives from a person between 18 and 65 years old who received the Ad26.COV2.S COVID-19 vaccine or a placebo. The chain recombines TRBV5-1 with TRBJ2-1; D ambiguous. The material was peripheral blood, obtained in a trial of Ad26.COV2.S vaccine versus placebo. The chain's CDR3 is CANARDGSSYNEQFF. The CDR3 nucleotides are TGCGCCAACGCTAGAGACGGATCCTCTTACAATGAGCAGTTCTTC.